This is a list of T cell receptor beta chains from one sample in a study of blood T cell repertoires in COVID-19. Sequencing was performed with immunoSEQ multiplex PCR; in TCRdb, only in-frame clones are kept and a portion is missing. This table has about 94,000 clones, 75% to 85% appearing once. The sequenced sample consisted of peripheral blood. These receptor sequences come from a human donor in a cohort sampled during active COVID-19. Both conserved end residues are part of each CDR3. D genes are given only for firm matches. Only part of the rows carry a size: once, few, many, or a class if the clone is expanded.

v_gene	d_gene	abundance	j_gene	CDR3nt	CDR3aa
TRBV11-2	TRBD2	NA	TRBJ2-7	TGTGCCAGCAGCTTAAGAAGCCGGGGAGGGGCCTCATCTGTGCAGTACTTC	CASSLRSRGGASSVQYF
TRBV4-1	NA	NA	TRBJ2-7	TGCGCCAGCAGCCTTACAGGGAACCAAGACGAGCAGTACTTC	CASSLTGNQDEQYF
TRBV2	TRBD2	NA	TRBJ2-7	TGTGCCAGCTCGGCTAGCGGGAGGAGCGAGCAGTACTTC	CASSASGRSEQYF
TRBV11-2	NA	NA	TRBJ1-1	TGTGCCAGCAGCCGTACGTTGCAGAACGAAGCTTTCTTT	CASSRTLQNEAFF
TRBV6-7	NA	NA	TRBJ2-7	TGTGCCAGCAGTTACTCGTCGCTAGCGCACTCCTACGAGCAGTACTTC	CASSYSSLAHSYEQYF
TRBV6-2/TRBV6-3	TRBD1	NA	TRBJ1-6	TGTGCCAGCAGTTACTCGGAGGGGGCCGGGTCACCCCTCCACTTT	CASSYSEGAGSPLHF
TRBV15	NA	once	TRBJ2-5	TGTGCCACCAGCGCACTTTCTTCGAAGACCCAGTACTTC	CATSALSSKTQYF
TRBV5-1	NA	NA	TRBJ2-2	TGCGCCAGCAGCGAGCGGGCCCCGAACACCGGGGAGCTGTTTTTT	CASSERAPNTGELFF
TRBV6-6	NA	NA	TRBJ1-1	TGTGCCAGCAGTTCCCCAGGGAACACTGAAGCTTTCTTT	CASSSPGNTEAFF
TRBV4-1	NA	NA	TRBJ2-7	TGCGCCAGCAGTCCGACCTTTGCAGGGTCGAGCTCCTACGAGCAGTACTTC	CASSPTFAGSSSYEQYF
TRBV2	NA	once	TRBJ2-5	TGTGCCAGCAGTTACAGGGATCAAGAGACCCAGTACTTC	CASSYRDQETQYF
TRBV18	TRBD1	NA	TRBJ1-2	TGTGCCAGCTCCCCCGGGACAGCGTCCTATGGCTACACCTTC	CASSPGTASYGYTF
TRBV5-1	NA	NA	TRBJ1-3	TGCGCCAGCAGCTTGGGAGACGGAGCGGGGGGAAACACCATATATTTT	CASSLGDGAGGNTIYF
TRBV24-1	NA	NA	TRBJ2-5	TGTGCCACCAGTGATTTAGCCCTGCTCGGGGGCCAAGAGACCCAGTACTTC	CATSDLALLGGQETQYF
TRBV20-1	NA	NA	TRBJ2-1	TGCAGTGCCGGCGGCAATGAGCAGTTCTTC	CSAGGNEQFF
TRBV2	NA	few	TRBJ2-7	TGTGCCAGCAGTGGGGGGCACAGCTCCTACGAGCAGTACTTC	CASSGGHSSYEQYF
TRBV3-1/TRBV3-2	TRBD2	NA	TRBJ2-1	TGTGCCAGCCGATCCGGGGGGGGGCTAAGAGAGCAGTTCTTC	CASRSGGGLREQFF
TRBV5-4	TRBD1	NA	TRBJ2-7	TGTGCCAGCAGCTCCGGGACAGGACCCTACGAGCAGTACTTC	CASSSGTGPYEQYF
TRBV18	TRBD2	NA	TRBJ2-7	TGTGCCAGCTCCGAGGCGGGAGGGACCTACGAGCAGTACTTC	CASSEAGGTYEQYF
TRBV5-4	NA	NA	TRBJ1-2	TGTGCCAGCAGCCCGGGCGGGGGGTACTACACCTTC	CASSPGGGYYTF
TRBV7-9	NA	few	TRBJ1-6	TGTGCCAGCAGCTTCAGGGCAATCGAGTATAATTCACCCCTCCACTTT	CASSFRAIEYNSPLHF
TRBV5-1	TRBD1	NA	TRBJ2-5	TGCGCCAGCAGCCTACGGGCAGGGGGCCCAGAGACCCAGTACTTC	CASSLRAGGPETQYF
TRBV10-3	NA	NA	TRBJ2-7	TGTGCCATCAGTGACTCCTCGGTAATTCATTCCTACGAGCAGTACTTC	CAISDSSVIHSYEQYF
TRBV6-4	TRBD1	NA	TRBJ1-2	TGTGCCAGCAGTGCCTCGACAGGGAGTGGCTACACCTTC	CASSASTGSGYTF
TRBV3-1/TRBV3-2	TRBD2	NA	TRBJ2-7	TGTGCCAGCAGCCAGTCTAGCGGGAGTTACGAGCAGTACTTC	CASSQSSGSYEQYF
TRBV25-1	NA	NA	TRBJ1-1	TGTGCCAGCAGTGCTTACTCGGGAGGAGGGTTTAGGAACACTGAAGCTTTCTTT	CASSAYSGGGFRNTEAFF
TRBV30	NA	NA	TRBJ2-3	TGTGCCTGGAGTACGGGGGACTCGTTTAGTAGCACAGATACGCAGTATTTT	CAWSTGDSFSSTDTQYF
TRBV5-1	NA	few	TRBJ1-3	TGCGCCAGCAGCCCTGGAGGGCGTTTCTCTGGAAACACCATATATTTT	CASSPGGRFSGNTIYF
TRBV13	NA	NA	TRBJ1-2	TGTGCCAGCAGCCCCACGGACAGCCCGCATGGCTACACCTTC	CASSPTDSPHGYTF
TRBV30	NA	NA	TRBJ1-4	TGTGCCTGGAGTGTAACCTTCGAGGAAAAACTGTTTTTT	CAWSVTFEEKLFF
TRBV5-6	TRBD2	NA	TRBJ2-7	TGTGCCAGCAGCTTCAGACTAGCGCACGACTACGAGCAGTACTTC	CASSFRLAHDYEQYF
TRBV5-1	TRBD1	once	TRBJ1-2	TGCGCCAGCAGGGGGACAGGCGTTAACTATGGCTACACCTTC	CASRGTGVNYGYTF